This T cell receptor beta chain was sequenced during a study of blood T cell repertoires in COVID-19 (dated by TCRdb to 2018 to 2021). For the wider study: Samples from collaborators originated in the United States, Italy and Spain and spanned both the acute and convalescent phases of COVID-19. A freely available public database, intended as a resource for researchers studying the immune response to SARS-CoV-2, is where the repertoires were released. Nearly every sample came with metadata listing a de-identified subject ID, COVID-19 status, age in years and sex. The samples were drawn from two sources: the first 160 participants of the ongoing ImmuneRACE study, and 950 to 1,500 subjects contributed by 6 global collaborators. The prospective study material was composed of cDNA or gDNA derived from T cells, B-cell-depleted T cells, or PBMCs. HLA class I and class II types, where available, came from metadata supplied by the sample provider rather than from assay-based typing. Deeply sampled blood TCRbeta repertoires from subjects exposed to, actively infected with, or recovered from COVID-19 were included in the dataset. Broad study findings and their caveats: Clinical and demographic metadata were provided uncurated, with the amount varying by source and participant.

Each collaborating institution followed its own protocols to collect whole blood in K2EDTA tubes. For TCRbeta analysis, collaborators shipped samples as frozen whole blood, isolated PBMCs, or DNA extracted from either of those sample types. As concerns this clone: Its antigen remains undetermined. One base away there is no much larger clone; base qualities are not given.

V loses 4 bases of germline sequence and J loses 8 bases, and the interval between the two ends is 11 bases. Including the terminal cysteine and phenylalanine, the CDR3 comprises 13 residues. Only the CDR3 portion is preserved as DNA: 39 bases, with reading frame beginning at the first base. CDR1 and CDR2 (KGHDR, SFDVKD) derive from the germline V gene. TCRbeta CDR3 regions were amplified from genomic DNA using the immunoSEQ Assay, a bias-controlled multiplex PCR. In the original analysis: The number of nucleated cells in each sample was estimated by amplification of reference gene primers within the assay. To quantify the absolute abundance of each unique TCRbeta CDR3 rearrangement, sequence reads were collapsed and filtered. For each sample, productive Simpson clonality was calculated as the square root of Simpson's diversity index across productive rearrangements. TCRdb stores this immuneACCESS table with in-frame sequences only. Part of the clones is absent; in the studies checked, under half of the shortfall reflects unresolved V genes, and no reason is known for the rest. That table supplies the V and J calls and clone size; D and trimming were determined from the DNA. The sample yields 400,000 or so clones; around 84% were counted once. The ten top clones hold 2.5% to 3.5% of the sample.

The sequenced sample was peripheral blood. Here the chain combines TRBV24-1 and TRBJ2-1; a confident D gene designation cannot be given. This TCR was sampled from a human donor in a cohort sampled during active COVID-19. The encoded CDR3 is CATSDHDRDEQFF. The nucleotide sequence reads TGTGCCACCAGTGACCATGATCGGGATGAGCAGTTCTTC.